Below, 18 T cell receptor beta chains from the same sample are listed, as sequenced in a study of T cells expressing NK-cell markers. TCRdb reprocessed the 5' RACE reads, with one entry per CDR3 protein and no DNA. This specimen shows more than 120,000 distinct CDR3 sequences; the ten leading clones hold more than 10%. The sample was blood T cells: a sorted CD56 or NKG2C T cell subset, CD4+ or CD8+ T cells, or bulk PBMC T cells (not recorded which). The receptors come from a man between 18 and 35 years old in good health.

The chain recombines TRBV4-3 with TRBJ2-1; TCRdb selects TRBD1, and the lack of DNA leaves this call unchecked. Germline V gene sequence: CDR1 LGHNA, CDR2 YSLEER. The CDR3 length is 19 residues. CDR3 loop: CASSQRERGAGGLYNEQFF.

This CDR3 reads CASSVGRSSYEQYF. The chain carries TRBV13 and TRBJ2-7. The CDR3 contains 14 residues. Germline V gene sequence: CDR1 PRHDT, CDR2 FYEKMQ (reference sequence).

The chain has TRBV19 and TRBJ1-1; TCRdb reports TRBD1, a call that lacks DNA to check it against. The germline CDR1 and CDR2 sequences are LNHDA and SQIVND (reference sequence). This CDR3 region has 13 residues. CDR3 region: CASSIGQGAEAFF.

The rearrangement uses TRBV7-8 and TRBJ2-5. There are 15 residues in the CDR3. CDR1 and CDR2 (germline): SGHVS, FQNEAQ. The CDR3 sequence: CASSLAGYRQETQYF. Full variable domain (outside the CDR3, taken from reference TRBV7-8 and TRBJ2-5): GAGVSQSPRYKVAKRGQDVALRCDPISGHVSLFWYQQALGQGPEFLTYFQNEAQLDKSGLPSDRFFAERPEGSVSTLKIQRTQQEDSAVYLCASSLAGYRQETQYFGPGTRLLVL.

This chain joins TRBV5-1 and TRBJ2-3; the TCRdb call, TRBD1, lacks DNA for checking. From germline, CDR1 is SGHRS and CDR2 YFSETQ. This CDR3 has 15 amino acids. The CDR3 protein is CASSPPGGGKDTQYF.

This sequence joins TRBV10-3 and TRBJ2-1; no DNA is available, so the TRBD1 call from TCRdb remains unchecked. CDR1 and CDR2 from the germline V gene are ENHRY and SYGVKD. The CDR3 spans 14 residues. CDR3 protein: CAIRDRDGHNEQFF.

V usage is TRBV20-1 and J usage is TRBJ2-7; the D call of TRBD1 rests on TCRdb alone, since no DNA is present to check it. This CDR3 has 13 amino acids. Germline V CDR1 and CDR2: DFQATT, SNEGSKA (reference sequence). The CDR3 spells CSAPTGTLYEQYF.

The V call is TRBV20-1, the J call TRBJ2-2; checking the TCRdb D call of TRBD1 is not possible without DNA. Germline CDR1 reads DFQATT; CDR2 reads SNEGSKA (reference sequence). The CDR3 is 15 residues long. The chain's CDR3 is CSARVDRGMTGELFF.

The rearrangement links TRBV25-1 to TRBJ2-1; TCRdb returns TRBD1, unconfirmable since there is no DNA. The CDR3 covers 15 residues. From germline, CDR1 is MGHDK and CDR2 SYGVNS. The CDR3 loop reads CASSEGGGSYNEQFF.

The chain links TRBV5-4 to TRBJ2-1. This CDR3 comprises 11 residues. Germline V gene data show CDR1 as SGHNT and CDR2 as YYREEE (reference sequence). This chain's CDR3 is CASGWGYEQFF.

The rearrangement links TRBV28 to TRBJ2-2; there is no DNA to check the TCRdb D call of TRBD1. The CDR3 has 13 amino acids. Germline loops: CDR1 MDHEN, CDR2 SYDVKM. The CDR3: CASSYRGPGELFF.

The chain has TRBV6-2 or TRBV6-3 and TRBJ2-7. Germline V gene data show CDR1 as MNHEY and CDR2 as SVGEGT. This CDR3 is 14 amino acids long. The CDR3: CASSYAGAPYEQYF.

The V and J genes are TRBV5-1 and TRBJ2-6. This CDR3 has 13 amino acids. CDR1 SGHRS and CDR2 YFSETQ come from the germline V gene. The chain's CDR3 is CASSETGANVLTF.

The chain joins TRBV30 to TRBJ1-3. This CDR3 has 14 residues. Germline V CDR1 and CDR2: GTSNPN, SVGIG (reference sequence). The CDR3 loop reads CAWSETTLGNTIYF.

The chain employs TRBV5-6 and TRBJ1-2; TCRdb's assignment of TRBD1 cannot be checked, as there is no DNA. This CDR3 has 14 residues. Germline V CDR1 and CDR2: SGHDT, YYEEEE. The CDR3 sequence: CASSLETGIGGYTF.

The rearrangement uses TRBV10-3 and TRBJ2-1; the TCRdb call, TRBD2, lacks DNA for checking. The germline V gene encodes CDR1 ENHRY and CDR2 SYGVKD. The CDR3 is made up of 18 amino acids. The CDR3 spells CAISDGTSGSRGNNEQFF.

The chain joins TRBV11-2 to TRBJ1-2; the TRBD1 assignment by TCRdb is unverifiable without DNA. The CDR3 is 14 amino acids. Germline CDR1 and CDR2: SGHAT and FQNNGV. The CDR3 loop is CASSLDQGIYGYTF.

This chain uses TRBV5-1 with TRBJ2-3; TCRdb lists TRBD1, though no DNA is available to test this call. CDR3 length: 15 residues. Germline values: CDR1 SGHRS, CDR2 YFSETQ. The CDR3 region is CASSEDGGGTDTQYF.